This TCR beta chain is from a study of blood T cell repertoires in COVID-19. Study context: What the recovered Cohort 3 donors had was two negative PCRs, clearance, or symptom resolution. Italy, Spain and the United States were the sources of the convalescent and acute COVID-19 samples.

This clone was detected a few times. Other DNA variants within this sample encode the same CDR3. Sequencing was performed with immunoSEQ multiplex PCR; in TCRdb, only in-frame clones are kept and a portion is missing. The sample carries 200,000 to 250,000 clones, around 86% recorded once. Germline V CDR1 and CDR2: MDHEN, SYDVKM. V was clipped by 3 bases and J by 1 base, with 10 bases between them. The CDR3 has 14 amino acids. The sequence was collected from a man aged 30-40 years in a cohort exposed to, infected with or recovered from COVID-19 (not recorded which). V gene TRBV28 combines with J gene TRBJ2-7; TRBD1 is a possible D gene (6 bases). Sequencing was performed on PBMCs or T cells enriched from blood (not recorded which). CDR3 in DNA: TGTGCCAGCAGTTTCAGGGGTGGGTCCTACGAGCAGTACTTC. It is translated as CASSFRGGSYEQYF.